This entry concerns a single T cell receptor (beta chain). Its antigen is still unknown. The treatment: approximately 9-day PBMC culture with coronavirus spike peptide pools or control peptides (ViraFEST assay). ViraFEST stimulated the growth of antigen-specific T cells using peptide pools and subsequently profiled their TCRs by sequencing. PBMC cultures, at under 2.5 million cells per well, received approximately 9.1 IU/ml IL-2 and around 9.6 ug/ml peptide pools. Trimming stripped 2 bases from V and 6 bases from J, with 12 bases between. The germline V gene has CDR1 SGHAT and CDR2 FQNNGV. The CDR3 loop spans 14 amino acids. With the Oncomine TCR Beta short-read assay, DNA from cultured CD4+ T cells was sequenced. CD4+ T cells were cultured, and genomic DNA was extracted from them. One entry per CDR3 protein results from TCRdb running MiXCR on the PCR reads. The sample yields approximately 21,000 distinct CDR3 sequences, roughly 40% seen once.

The sample is drawn from a study of vaccination and CD4 T cells after COVID-19. This TCR was sampled from a human donor who had recovered from COVID-19. V is TRBV11-2 and J is TRBJ2-3; D is undetermined. Here the sequenced sample was CD4+ T cells from blood, cultured in vitro, taken after SARS-CoV-2 vaccination. In nucleotides, the CDR3 is TGTGCCAGCAGCTTATCCCTCCTCTTGGATACGCAGTATTTT. It is translated as CASSLSLLLDTQYF.